Shown below are 18 T cell receptor beta chains from a single sample sequenced in a study of T cells in Graves' hyperthyroidism and ophthalmopathy. Amplification yielded TCR beta CDR3 regions, with RNA transcripts as the source. HTBI primers were the set used in a first-round RT-PCR of the TCR CDR3. From the multiplex PCR reads, TCRdb called clonotypes with MiXCR, one entry per CDR3 protein. The repertoire includes around 300,000 distinct CDR3 sequences, roughly an eighth of them detected once, and 30% to 40% sits in the top ten. Sequenced: blood. These receptors all come from a middle-aged woman with Graves' ophthalmopathy.

There are many counts of this clonotype. The rearrangement links TRBV20-1 to TRBJ2-1; TRBD2 might be the D (6 bases). CDR3 length equals 16 residues. Between the trimmed V and J ends, which lost 0 bases and 8 bases, there was a span of 20 bases. The germline V gene encodes CDR1 DFQATT and CDR2 SNEGSKA (reference sequence). CDR3 in amino acids: CSARDRLARRVDEQFF. The DNA for the CDR3 is TGCAGTGCTAGAGATCGCCTAGCGAGAAGAGTGGATGAGCAGTTCTTC.

The chain couples TRBV6-1 to TRBJ2-2; 13 nucleotides agree with TRBD2. The germline V gene encodes CDR1 MNHNS and CDR2 SASEGT. This CDR3 comprises 18 residues. The junction had 9 bases not matched to a gene; V was cut back by 6 bases and J by 2 bases. The CDR3 loop reads CASRRTSGSTPNTGELFF. DNA of the CDR3: TGTGCCAGCAGACGGACTAGCGGGAGTACCCCTAACACCGGGGAGCTGTTTTTT.

This chain links TRBV11-2 with TRBJ1-6, with unresolved D. V gave up 6 bases and J gave up 0 bases, with 21 bases separating them. CDR1 and CDR2 from the germline V gene are SGHAT and FQNNGV. The CDR3 sequence is 19 residues long. The CDR3 region has the DNA TGTGCCAGCAGAGCTTTACGGCCGGACTACAGCTCCTATAATTCACCCCTCCACTTT. Its translation: CASRALRPDYSSYNSPLHF.

This clonotype was found a few times. This chain links TRBV6-1 with TRBJ2-1; 14 nucleotides agree with TRBD2. The CDR3 consists of 15 residues. Germline lookup yields CDR1 MNHNS and CDR2 SASEGT. Losses at the gene ends were 3 bases for V and 10 bases for J; bases not matched to a gene: 5. CDR3 region: CASSDRTSGGYEQFF. CDR3 in DNA: TGTGCCAGCAGTGATAGGACTAGCGGGGGGTACGAGCAGTTCTTC.

As concerns this clonotype: A much larger clonotype is one base distant, so this may be a read error. The J gene is TRBJ2-7, the V gene TRBV6-1; 9 nucleotides line up with TRBD1. Trimming at V came to 6 bases and at J to 5 bases, leaving 14 bases not matched to a gene. In germline, CDR1 is MNHNS, CDR2 SASEGT. The CDR3 has 16 residues. CDR3 coding DNA: TGTGCCAGCAGCCGAAACCGGGACAGGGTCTCTCACGAGCAGTACTTC. Its protein product is CASSRNRDRVSHEQYF.

In this sample, this clonotype turned up a few times. V usage is TRBV6-2 or TRBV6-3 and J usage is TRBJ2-6; 7 bases are a match to TRBD1. V was clipped by 5 bases and J by 0 bases; unmatched bases: 10. This CDR3 region has 18 residues. Germline lookup yields CDR1 MNHEY and CDR2 SVGEGT. The CDR3 sequence: CASSTDRVPASGANVLTF. CDR3 DNA: TGTGCCAGCAGTACCGACAGGGTCCCAGCCTCTGGGGCCAACGTCCTGACTTTC.

The chain recombines TRBV19 with TRBJ1-3; no clear D. Germline lookup yields CDR1 LNHDA and CDR2 SQIVND (reference sequence). V was clipped by 8 bases and J by 0 bases, with 14 bases between them. The CDR3 totals 15 residues. The CDR3 here is CASQYNYYSGNTIYF. The CDR3 bases are TGTGCCAGTCAATACAACTACTACTCTGGAAACACCATATATTTT.

The table lists this clonotype with many counts. This chain uses TRBV7-9 with TRBJ1-2; D is uncertain. The CDR3 length is 13 residues. V was trimmed by 6 bases and J by 3 bases, leaving 11 bases between them. Germline V gene sequence: CDR1 SEHNR, CDR2 FQNEAQ (reference sequence). This chain's CDR3 is CASRKSGDYGYTF. CDR3 nucleotide sequence: TGTGCCAGCAGAAAGAGTGGGGACTATGGCTACACCTTC.

The table lists this clonotype with a few counts. This chain uses TRBV20-1 with TRBJ2-2; 11 bases line up with TRBD2. CDR1 DFQATT and CDR2 SNEGSKA come from the germline V gene (reference sequence). This CDR3 is 19 amino acids long. The V segment lost 2 bases and the J segment 0 bases; nucleotides outside the gene matches: 11. Here the CDR3 DNA reads TGCAGTGCTAGACGGACTAGCGGGTTTCACCCGTCGAACACCGGGGAGCTGTTTTTT. It encodes CSARRTSGFHPSNTGELFF.

This clonotype has ten or more counts. This chain links TRBV6-1 with TRBJ2-7; D perhaps matches TRBD1 (6 bases). V was pared by 5 bases and J by 2 bases, with 13 bases between. This CDR3 contains 14 residues. Germline V gene sequence: CDR1 MNHNS, CDR2 SASEGT. The CDR3 DNA reads as TGTGCCAGCAGTCCGTGGTCAGGGGCCTACGAGCAGTACTTC. The encoded protein is CASSPWSGAYEQYF.

This clonotype was detected ten times or more. V gene TRBV28 combines with J gene TRBJ1-2; D gene ambiguous. Germline-derived CDR1 and CDR2 are MDHEN and SYDVKM. Between the trimmed V and J ends, which lost 5 bases and 5 bases, there was a span of 12 bases. The CDR3 length is 13 residues. The CDR3 here is CASSARGGYGYTF. The DNA of the CDR3 is TGTGCCAGCAGTGCTCGGGGAGGATATGGCTACACCTTC.

With respect to this clonotype: Just one base apart from a much larger clone, this may be a read error. The chain carries TRBV29-1 and TRBJ2-1; D possibly uses TRBD1 or TRBD2 (5 bases each). CDR3 length: 12 residues. Between the trimmed V and J ends, which lost 3 bases and 10 bases, there was a span of 13 bases. Germline assignment: CDR1 SQVTM and CDR2 ANQGSEA. Here the CDR3 DNA reads TGCAGCGTTGAGAACGGGGCCCACGAGCAGTTCTTC. Its translation is CSVENGAHEQFF.

The chain employs TRBV19 and TRBJ1-2; D is unclear. V was trimmed by 3 bases and J by 9 bases, leaving 8 bases between them. Looked up from germline, CDR1 is LNHDA and CDR2 is SQIVND (reference sequence). The CDR3 contains 11 residues. CDR3 sequence: CASSISGSYTF. The CDR3 DNA reads TGTGCCAGTAGTATTAGCGGGAGCTACACCTTC.

Many counts were recorded for this clonotype. V gene TRBV24-1 combines with J gene TRBJ2-5, with D maybe TRBD2 (6 bases). Germline V gives CDR1 KGHDR, CDR2 SFDVKD. The CDR3 totals 17 residues. The V gene lost 4 bases and the J gene lost 4 bases, with 21 bases spanning the gap. CDR3 in amino acids: CATSDHHERVQPETQYF. The CDR3 coding sequence is TGTGCCACCAGTGACCACCATGAGCGGGTGCAACCAGAGACCCAGTACTTC.

This clonotype was counted many times. V usage is TRBV11-2 and J usage is TRBJ2-4; the D gene is possibly TRBD2 (6 bases). CDR1 and CDR2 from the germline V gene are SGHAT and FQNNGV. The length of the CDR3 is 14 residues. The ends were cut back, 2 bases at V and 8 bases at J, with 13 bases in the middle. The CDR3 region is CASSLYSGEDIQYF. The CDR3, as DNA: TGTGCCAGCAGCTTATATTCGGGGGAAGACATTCAGTACTTC.

The chain couples TRBV30 to TRBJ1-5; D remains unclear. The CDR3 contains 13 residues. Trimming cost V 3 bases and J 7 bases, with 13 bases left between them. Per germline, CDR1 GTSNPN and CDR2 SVGIG (reference sequence). The CDR3 here is CAWSATLQQPQHF. The CDR3 DNA reads TGTGCCTGGAGCGCTACCTTGCAACAGCCCCAGCATTTT.

This clonotype was counted only a few times. V and J are TRBV11-3 and TRBJ2-3; 9 bases agree with TRBD1. Unmatched junction bases numbered 4, after V lost 0 bases and J lost 6 bases. The germline CDR1 and CDR2 sequences are SGHNT and YENEEA. This CDR3 contains 15 residues. CDR3 sequence (DNA): TGTGCCAGCAGCTTAGATACGACAGGGGGGGATACGCAGTATTTT. Translation: CASSLDTTGGDTQYF.

The chain recombines TRBV7-9 with TRBJ2-7, with 11 bases aligning to TRBD1. From germline, CDR1 is SEHNR and CDR2 FQNEAQ (reference sequence). The CDR3 has 16 amino acids. J lost 2 bases, V lost 5 bases, and 8 bases had no gene match. CDR3 DNA sequence: TGTGCCAGCAGCCCCTTCCCGGGACAGGGGGCCTACGAGCAGTACTTC. Its translation is CASSPFPGQGAYEQYF.